This record concerns one T cell receptor beta chain sequence. The data belong to a study of blood T cell repertoires in COVID-19. Study overall: Nucleic acid was either cDNA or gDNA, and it came from T cells, B-cell-depleted T cells, or PBMCs.

Original analysis: Counts of nucleated cells, estimated from reference gene primer amplification, were obtained. Generated by immunoSEQ multiplex PCR, the TCRdb table keeps only in-frame clones and is missing some. V, J and clone size were drawn from that table, and D and trimming were deduced from the DNA. The data contain hundreds of thousands of clones, about 90% of them singletons. Germline V gene lookup returns CDR1 MNHEY and CDR2 SVGAGI. This CDR3 has 16 amino acids. V lost 2 bases, J lost 1 base, and 11 bases lay in between. The source of this sequence is a man older than 75 with acute or convalescent COVID-19. The chain joins TRBV6-5 to TRBJ2-2, with D maybe TRBD1 (6 bases). Specimen: peripheral blood. CDR3 region: CASSYGQGQNTGELFF. CDR3 DNA: TGTGCCAGCAGTTACGGTCAGGGACAGAACACCGGGGAGCTGTTTTTT.